One and the same sample provided the 26 T cell receptor beta chains below, sequenced in a study of CD4 T cells in relation to SARS-CoV-2 and coronaviruses. Before the COVID-19 pandemic, during about 2010-2018, CD4+ T cells were taken from unexposed donors. CD4+ T cells were isolated from the cells after about nine days of culture. Their specific antigens are unknown. Using immunoSEQ multiplex PCR, the repertoire was profiled, and TCRdb retains in-frame clones only, with some absent. The profile shows around 24,000 clones, around 74% of them singletons. Sequenced: CD4+ T cells from PBMCs, cultured in vitro. Source of these receptors: a human donor in good health.

V is TRBV12-3 or TRBV12-4 and J is TRBJ1-5, with TRBD1 identical over 7 bases. The CDR3 runs to 13 residues. With 6 bases clipped from V and 4 bases from J, the junction kept 3 bases outside the gene matches. The CDR3 region has the DNA TGTGCCAGCAGCCCGGGACAGAATCAGCCCCAGCATTTT. As protein: CASSPGQNQPQHF.

J is TRBJ2-2 and V is TRBV3-1 (or the pseudogene TRBV3-2); no reliable D call. V was cut by 2 bases and J by 2 bases, with 9 bases left in between. The CDR3 consists of 15 residues. In germline, CDR1 is LGHDT, CDR2 YNNKEL (reference sequence). The DNA of the CDR3 is TGTGCCAGCAGCCAATCTTTTGTAAACACCGGGGAGCTGTTTTTT. Translated, it gives CASSQSFVNTGELFF.

The chain combines TRBV6-2 or TRBV6-3 with TRBJ1-6; D not certain. The CDR3 has 17 amino acids. In germline, CDR1 is MNHEY, CDR2 SVGEGT. With 0 bases removed from V and 7 bases from J, the gap between germline ends came to 16 bases. The CDR3 spells CASSYSKTRTANSPLHF. The CDR3 bases are TGTGCCAGCAGTTACTCGAAGACTCGGACGGCGAATTCACCCCTCCACTTT.

V gene TRBV27 combines with J gene TRBJ1-6, with TRBD1 identical over 9 bases. The CDR3 covers 16 residues. Germline CDR1 reads MNHEY; CDR2 reads SMNVEV (reference sequence). Losses at the gene ends were 4 bases for V and 9 bases for J; bases not matched to a gene: 10. The CDR3 sequence: CASSSTQGASGSPLHF. In nucleotides, the CDR3 is TGTGCCAGCAGTTCGACACAGGGGGCATCTGGTTCACCCCTCCACTTT.

The chain uses TRBV11-2 and TRBJ1-1; 7 nucleotides match TRBD1. CDR3 length equals 14 residues. CDR1 is SGHAT, CDR2 FQNNGV, per germline. The V and J ends lost 5 bases and 1 base, in that order; junction bases with no gene match: 4. Here the CDR3 reads CASSPQGGNTEAFF. In DNA, the CDR3 is TGTGCCAGCAGCCCGCAGGGGGGGAACACTGAAGCTTTCTTT.

This clone turned up a few times. The chain has TRBV7-9 and TRBJ2-2; D is uncertain. CDR1 SEHNR and CDR2 FQNEAQ come from the germline V gene (reference sequence). This CDR3 is 15 amino acids long. Trimming removed 3 bases from V and 1 base from J, with 9 bases in between. CDR3 residues: CASSFGSVNTGELFF. The CDR3 DNA reads TGTGCCAGCAGCTTCGGCAGCGTGAACACCGGGGAGCTGTTTTTT.

V is TRBV11-2 and J is TRBJ2-7; possible D gene TRBD2, 6 bases. The CDR3 has 16 amino acids. The V end lost 2 bases, the J end lost 3 bases, and 17 bases lay between the germline ends. Germline CDR1 and CDR2: SGHAT and FQNNGV. The CDR3 region is CASSLPAGIRIYEQYF. The DNA for the CDR3 is TGTGCCAGCAGCTTACCCGCGGGAATTAGGATCTACGAGCAGTACTTC.

The table lists this clone with a count of one. The gene calls are TRBV5-1 and TRBJ2-5, with 7 bases matching TRBD1. The V segment lost 2 bases and the J segment 5 bases; nucleotides outside the gene matches: 12. The length of the CDR3 is 16 residues. In germline, CDR1 is SGHRS, CDR2 YFSETQ. DNA for the CDR3: TGCGCCAGCAGCTTCCCACAGGGGCGGCGTGGGGAGACCCAGTACTTC. Protein sequence: CASSFPQGRRGETQYF.

This chain uses TRBV6-6 with TRBJ2-3; 10 bases match TRBD2. Germline CDR1 MNHNY, CDR2 SVGAGI (reference sequence). The V gene end was trimmed by 5 bases and the J gene end by 1 base; junction bases not matched to a gene: 9. The CDR3 contains 17 residues. The CDR3 DNA follows: TGTGCCAGCAGTCCCCCGGGACTAGCGTCCCGCACAGATACGCAGTATTTT. It is translated as CASSPPGLASRTDTQYF.

The chain employs TRBV20-1 and TRBJ2-5, with 7 bases that match TRBD2. The junction had 12 bases not matched to a gene; V was cut back by 3 bases and J by 2 bases. The germline V gene encodes CDR1 DFQATT and CDR2 SNEGSKA (reference sequence). This CDR3 is built from 16 residues. CDR3 sequence reads: CSASILLGGPQETQYF. CDR3 DNA: TGCAGTGCTAGTATCCTGCTGGGAGGGCCGCAAGAGACCCAGTACTTC.

This clone was found once. The chain links TRBV29-1 to TRBJ2-3; D unresolved. Germline V gene data show CDR1 as SQVTM and CDR2 as ANQGSEA. Trimming took 4 bases from V and 1 from J, leaving 6 bases between them. This CDR3 contains 12 residues. The CDR3 DNA reads TGCAGCGTTGTGACACGCACAGATACGCAGTATTTT. As protein: CSVVTRTDTQYF.

The genes are TRBV21-1 and TRBJ1-1. TRBV21-1 has pseudogene status. This CDR3 is 15 amino acids long. The CDR3 DNA is TGTGCCAGCAGCATACCTACGGGACTGAACACTGAAGCTTTCTTT. It codes for CASSIPTGLNTEAFF.

Comment on this clone: Germline is not matched at one junction end, which may reflect a read error. The chain couples TRBV12-3 or TRBV12-4 to TRBJ2-1; tentative D call: TRBD1 (5 bases). The CDR3 contains 13 residues. The chain's CDR3 is CASLLGAYHEQFF. The CDR3 DNA follows: TGTGCCAGCCTCTTAGGGGCCTACCATGAGCAGTTCTTC.

V gene TRBV14 combines with J gene TRBJ1-2; TRBD1 agrees at 10 bases. V was pared by 1 base and J by 3 bases, with 2 bases of the junction left unmatched. The CDR3 sequence is 15 residues long. CDR1 is SGHDN and CDR2 is FVKESK in the germline V gene. Here the CDR3 DNA reads TGTGCCAGCAGCCAAGGGACAGGGGGGTACTATGGCTACACCTTC. Its protein product is CASSQGTGGYYGYTF.

This clone has just a few counts. This sequence joins TRBV7-8 and TRBJ2-1; D uncertain. The germline gives CDR1 SGHVS, CDR2 FQNEAQ. This CDR3 is 10 amino acids long. Trimming cost V 8 bases and J 7 bases, with 6 bases left between them. In nucleotides, the CDR3 is TGTGCCAGCGGCGAAAATGAGCAGTTCTTC. Its translation is CASGENEQFF.

In its sample, this clone was seen a few times. The chain recombines TRBV9 with TRBJ1-2; D is uncertain. Trimming left V 5 bases short and J 3 bases short, with 17 bases between. From germline, CDR1 is SGDLS and CDR2 YYNGEE. The CDR3 totals 15 residues. The CDR3 coding sequence is TGTGCCAGCAGTAATACCCCCAGCCCGGACTATGGCTACACCTTC. This translates into CASSNTPSPDYGYTF.

The V and J genes are TRBV6-5 and TRBJ1-4; 10 nucleotides line up with TRBD1. The CDR3 loop spans 14 amino acids. The germline V gene encodes CDR1 MNHEY and CDR2 SVGAGI. V shed 6 bases and J 8 bases; nucleotides not matched to a gene: 6. In DNA, the CDR3 is TGTGCCAGCAGCAGACAGGGGGCAACGGAAAAACTGTTTTTT. This gives the protein CASSRQGATEKLFF.

This chain connects TRBV28 to TRBJ2-7, with D hard to call. CDR3 size: 10 residues. Germline assignment: CDR1 MDHEN and CDR2 SYDVKM. V was cut by 5 bases and J by 5 bases, with 4 bases left in between. CDR3 in DNA: TGTGCCAGCAGTCGGCACGAGCAGTACTTC. It is translated as CASSRHEQYF.

V is TRBV10-3 and J is TRBJ1-2; no reliable D call. Germline CDR1 is ENHRY and CDR2 is SYGVKD. The CDR3 length is 13 residues. Trimming took off 2 bases at V and 8 bases at J, with 12 bases between the two ends. CDR3 in DNA: TGTGCCATCAGTGAGACACGATTGGGAGGCTACACCTTC. Protein: CAISETRLGGYTF.

The chain employs TRBV10-3 and TRBJ2-3; 15 nucleotides line up with TRBD2. Trimming at V came to 9 bases and at J to 4 bases, leaving 5 bases not matched to a gene. This CDR3 contains 15 residues. Germline-derived CDR1 and CDR2 are ENHRY and SYGVKD. The CDR3 sequence is CAIGTSGRSPDTQYF. For the CDR3, the DNA is TGTGCCATAGGGACTAGCGGGAGGAGCCCAGATACGCAGTATTTT.

The V gene is TRBV2, the J gene TRBJ1-2; 7 bases agree with TRBD1. Germline CDR1 and CDR2: SNHLY and FYNNEI. The CDR3 covers 15 residues. V gave up 4 bases and J gave up 4 bases; unmatched junction bases: 9. This chain's CDR3 is CASSGAQGGGYGYTF. CDR3 in DNA: TGTGCCAGCAGTGGGGCCCAGGGGGGCGGCTATGGCTACACCTTC.

This clone was recorded only once. This chain links TRBV9 with TRBJ2-3; TRBD1 is a possible D gene (5 bases). Germline CDR1 and CDR2: SGDLS and YYNGEE. This CDR3 has 15 residues. The germline V and J ends were trimmed by 0 bases and 4 bases, with 12 bases remaining between them. The CDR3 sequence is CASSVGAFRADTQYF. The CDR3 bases are TGTGCCAGCAGCGTAGGGGCTTTCAGGGCAGATACGCAGTATTTT.

This chain joins TRBV2 and TRBJ2-7, with 10 bases that match TRBD1. Germline assignment: CDR1 SNHLY and CDR2 FYNNEI. The ends lost 9 bases at V and 2 bases at J; junction bases unmatched: 7. The CDR3 has 14 amino acids. The CDR3: CARGDRGLPYEQYF. DNA for the CDR3: TGTGCCAGAGGAGACAGGGGGCTTCCCTACGAGCAGTACTTC.

V is TRBV12-3 or TRBV12-4 and J is TRBJ1-1; D perhaps matches TRBD1 (6 bases). Trimming pared 7 bases from V and 3 bases from J, leaving 12 bases between. This CDR3 region has 13 residues. CDR3 nucleotide sequence: TGTGCCAGCACCAGAGACAGGCACACTGAAGCTTTCTTT. Protein: CASTRDRHTEAFF.

This clone was seen once. The CDR3 protein is CASSYSTSGLETQYF. CDR3 in DNA: TGTGCCAGCAGTTACTCCACTAGCGGTTTAGAGACCCAGTACTTC. This chain uses TRBV6-5 with TRBJ2-5; 8 bases are shared with TRBD2. From germline, CDR1 is MNHEY and CDR2 SVGAGI. The CDR3 length is 15 residues. The ends lost 0 bases at V and 4 bases at J; junction bases unmatched: 4.

The chain joins TRBV9 to TRBJ1-2; the D is unclear. V shed 3 bases and J shed 6 bases, with 24 bases lying between them. In germline, CDR1 is SGDLS, CDR2 YYNGEE. This CDR3 region has 17 residues. Here the CDR3 reads CASSARARSSPENGYTF. The DNA for the CDR3 is TGTGCCAGCAGCGCCAGAGCCAGGTCCTCCCCCGAGAATGGCTACACCTTC.